This section outlines one T cell receptor beta chain sequence together with its context. What it recognizes is unknown. The PCR employed 60 Vbeta primers together with 13 Jbeta primers. The data were produced by immunoSEQ multiplex PCR, yet TCRdb's version contains in-frame clones alone and is incomplete. Among approximately 150,000 clones, around 65% were seen once, and the ten largest hold about 2.5%. Germline CDR1 and CDR2: SQVTM and ANQGSEA. V dropped 3 bases and J dropped 0; count of bases not matched to a gene: 4. This CDR3 spans 14 amino acids. The sample comes from a study of cytomegalovirus exposure and HLA in healthy donors. Study results and limitations: Prior analysis indicated that the majority of TCR beta V segments exhibited productivity approximately 90% or approximately 30% of the time.

V and J are TRBV29-1 and TRBJ2-5; 7 bases fit TRBD2. Sequencing input: PBMCs. The source of this sequence is a woman between 35 and 50 years old in good health and CMV-seropositive. CDR3 protein: CSVEMRGNQETQYF. CDR3 bases: TGCAGCGTTGAGATGCGGGGGAACCAAGAGACCCAGTACTTC.